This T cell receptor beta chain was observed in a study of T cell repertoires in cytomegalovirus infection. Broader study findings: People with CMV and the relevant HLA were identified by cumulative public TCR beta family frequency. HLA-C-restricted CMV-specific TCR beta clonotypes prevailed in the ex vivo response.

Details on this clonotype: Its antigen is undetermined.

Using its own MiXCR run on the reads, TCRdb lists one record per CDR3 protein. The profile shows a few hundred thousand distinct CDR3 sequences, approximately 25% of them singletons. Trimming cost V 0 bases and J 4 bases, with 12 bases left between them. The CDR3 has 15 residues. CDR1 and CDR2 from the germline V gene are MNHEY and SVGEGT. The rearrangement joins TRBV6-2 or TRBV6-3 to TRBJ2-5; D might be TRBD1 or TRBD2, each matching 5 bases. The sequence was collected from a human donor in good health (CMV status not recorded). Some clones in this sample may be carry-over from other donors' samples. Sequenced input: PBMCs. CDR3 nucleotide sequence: TGTGCCAGCAGTTACTCGAGGGGAAAGGGAGAGACCCAGTACTTC. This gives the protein CASSYSRGKGETQYF.